Below are 20 T cell receptor beta chains sequenced from a single sample in a study of T cell clonotyping in hematopoietic cell transplantation. This table comes from immunoSEQ multiplex PCR, and its TCRdb copy is limited to in-frame clones, with some not included. The table has approximately 20,000 clones, around 85% seen once; the top ten hold under 15%. The material sequenced was peripheral blood mononuclear cells. These receptors were obtained from a man aged 55-75 years in good health. Some clones in this sample may be carry-over from other donors' samples.

This clone was seen once. CDR3 residues: CASSFGEKLFF. The CDR3 region has the DNA TGTGCCAGCAGCTTTGGCGAAAAACTGTTTTTT. The chain uses TRBV7-2 and TRBJ1-4; no definite D call. From germline, CDR1 is SGHTA and CDR2 FQGNSA. The ends were cut back, 3 bases at V and 8 bases at J, with 4 bases in the middle. The CDR3 runs to 11 residues.

This rearrangement joins TRBV6-6 to TRBJ1-1; 8 positions match TRBD1. The CDR3 spans 15 residues. The junction had 5 bases not matched to a gene; V was cut back by 0 bases and J by 5 bases. Germline V gives CDR1 MNHNY, CDR2 SVGAGI (reference sequence). The CDR3 reads CASSYSLQGVTEAFF. The CDR3 DNA reads as TGTGCCAGCAGTTACTCTCTACAGGGGGTGACTGAAGCTTTCTTT.

The rearrangement joins TRBV6-5 to TRBJ1-1; TRBD1 might be the D (5 bases). The ends were cut back, 4 bases at V and 4 bases at J, with 7 bases in the middle. The length of the CDR3 is 12 residues. CDR1 is MNHEY, CDR2 SVGAGI, per germline. CDR3 residues: CASSCGGTEAFF. The CDR3 DNA sequence: TGTGCCAGCAGTTGCGGGGGCACTGAAGCTTTCTTT.

This CDR3 is CASSYNGQAGSEQYF. The CDR3 nucleotides read TGCGCCAGCAGCTACAATGGACAGGCCGGGTCGGAGCAGTACTTC. V gene TRBV5-1 combines with J gene TRBJ2-7, with 7 bases matching TRBD1. The CDR3 covers 15 residues. V gave up 3 bases and J gave up 7 bases; unmatched junction bases: 13. The germline CDR1 and CDR2 sequences are SGHRS and YFSETQ.

The chain joins TRBV2 to TRBJ2-5, with D uncertain. TRBJ2-7 matches the DNA end more closely, so the J call is doubtful. The CDR3 is 14 amino acids. Germline CDR1 and CDR2: SNHLY and FYNNEI. CDR3 sequence (DNA): TGTGCCAGCAGTGAAGGACATAGCTCCTACGAGCAGTACTTC. Amino acid sequence: CASSEGHSSYEQYF.

V gene TRBV6-1 combines with J gene TRBJ2-3, with 16 positions matching TRBD2. Trimming took 4 bases from V and 5 from J; bases not matched to a gene: 3. The length of the CDR3 is 16 residues. CDR1 is MNHNS and CDR2 is SASEGT in the germline V gene. The CDR3 loop is CASSAGTSGGGDTQYF. The CDR3 nucleotides read TGTGCCAGCAGTGCTGGGACTAGCGGGGGGGGAGATACGCAGTATTTT.

This clone was seen more than once but under ten times. The rearrangement joins TRBV2 to TRBJ2-7; TRBD1 agrees at 8 bases. J was trimmed by 2 bases and V by 7 bases; bases with no gene match: 7. Germline V CDR1 and CDR2: SNHLY, FYNNEI. There are 14 residues in the CDR3. The CDR3 region is CASILGQGAYEQYF. The CDR3 bases are TGTGCCAGCATACTAGGACAGGGAGCCTACGAGCAGTACTTC.

The J gene is TRBJ1-4, the V gene TRBV6-6; 11 bases fit TRBD1. Trimming removed 6 bases from V and 4 bases from J; junction bases left unmatched: 1. This CDR3 has 14 amino acids. Germline V lookup: CDR1 MNHNY, CDR2 SVGAGI (reference sequence). The CDR3 is CASRGTGGNEKLFF. CDR3 in DNA: TGTGCCAGCAGGGGGACAGGGGGTAATGAAAAACTGTTTTTT.

V usage is TRBV28 and J usage is TRBJ1-6, with 7 bases matching TRBD1. Germline lookup yields CDR1 MDHEN and CDR2 SYDVKM. The CDR3 runs to 13 residues. Trimming removed 7 bases from V and 8 bases from J; junction bases left unmatched: 5. The CDR3 DNA is TGTGCCAGCACCCAAGACAGGGATTCACCCCTCCACTTT. Protein: CASTQDRDSPLHF.

This chain connects TRBV19 to TRBJ2-1; 9 bases line up with TRBD1. The germline CDR1 and CDR2 sequences are LNHDA and SQIVND (reference sequence). Trimming cost V 5 bases and J 10 bases; bases outside gene matches: 21. CDR3 size: 18 residues. The CDR3 protein is CASSPPTRDRVRRKEQFF. As DNA, the CDR3 is TGTGCCAGTAGTCCTCCTACCCGGGACAGGGTACGGAGGAAAGAGCAGTTCTTC. Filled out from reference TRBV19 and TRBJ2-1, the complete variable domain reads DGGITQSPKYLFRKEGQNVTLSCEQNLNHDAMYWYRQDPGQGLRLIYYSQIVNDFQKGDIAEGYSVSREKKESFPLTVTSAQKNPTAFYLCASSPPTRDRVRRKEQFFGPGTRLTVL.

This clone was recorded once. The chain combines TRBV4-3 with TRBJ2-7; D gene ambiguous. Germline lookup yields CDR1 LGHNA and CDR2 YSLEER. V lost 0 bases, J lost 4 bases, and 13 bases lay in between. This CDR3 spans 15 amino acids. The CDR3 DNA is TGCGCCAGCAGCCAAGATCGTAACACCGGTTACGAGCAGTACTTC. Translating gives CASSQDRNTGYEQYF.

The genes are TRBV5-6 and TRBJ1-5; tentative D call: TRBD1 (6 bases). Trimming stripped 4 bases from V and 5 bases from J, with 16 bases between. The CDR3 contains 15 residues. Per germline, CDR1 SGHDT and CDR2 YYEEEE. CDR3: CASSARTAPYQPQHF. As DNA, the CDR3 is TGTGCCAGCAGCGCCCGGACAGCCCCCTATCAGCCCCAGCATTTT.

V gene TRBV6-5 combines with J gene TRBJ2-7, with unresolved D. V was cut by 5 bases and J by 7 bases, with 21 bases left in between. The length of the CDR3 is 15 residues. CDR1 is MNHEY and CDR2 is SVGAGI in the germline V gene. CDR3 sequence reads: CASSGRVGPQVEQYF. The CDR3 region has the DNA TGTGCCAGCAGTGGTAGGGTAGGACCTCAAGTGGAGCAGTACTTC.

The V call is TRBV7-2, the J call TRBJ2-7; D gene ambiguous. Trimming removed 5 bases at V and 2 bases at J, with 13 bases between. This CDR3 is 14 amino acids long. Germline V gives CDR1 SGHTA, CDR2 FQGNSA. In DNA, the CDR3 is TGTGCCAGCAGCCCCTATCGTACCGCCTACGAGCAGTACTTC. Translated, it gives CASSPYRTAYEQYF.

The chain links TRBV7-9 to TRBJ1-4; D may be TRBD1 (6 bases). The V and J ends lost 4 bases and 5 bases respectively, with 20 bases between them. There are 17 residues in the CDR3. Germline assignment: CDR1 SEHNR and CDR2 FQNEAQ (reference sequence). The CDR3 DNA is TGTGCCAGCAGCTATAACTCCGGACAGACCACGAATGAAAAACTGTTTTTT. Translation gives CASSYNSGQTTNEKLFF.

J is TRBJ2-3 and V is TRBV30; D gene uncertain. Germline-derived CDR1 and CDR2 are GTSNPN and SVGIG (reference sequence). The CDR3 loop spans 14 amino acids. Trimming removed 0 bases at V and 0 bases at J, with 7 bases between. For the CDR3, the DNA is TGTGCCTGGAGTGTACGATCTAGCACAGATACGCAGTATTTT. Encoded protein: CAWSVRSSTDTQYF.

The V call is TRBV30, the J call TRBJ1-6; D unresolved. Germline CDR1 GTSNPN, CDR2 SVGIG (reference sequence). V was cut by 0 bases and J by 10 bases, with 16 bases left in between. The CDR3 consists of 15 residues. CDR3: CAWSVGTRDYSPLHF. The DNA of the CDR3 is TGTGCCTGGAGTGTAGGCACAAGGGATTACTCACCCCTCCACTTT.

The chain has TRBV25-1 and TRBJ1-1; no reliable D call. The CDR3 loop spans 17 amino acids. V dropped 3 bases and J dropped 0 bases, with 17 bases sitting between them. Germline CDR1 and CDR2: MGHDK and SYGVNS. CDR3 bases: TGTGCCAGCAGTGATCGGGTTGAAAGAAGCTTGAACACTGAAGCTTTCTTT. Translation: CASSDRVERSLNTEAFF.

This clone was counted a few times. This chain links TRBV6-1 with TRBJ1-6; D is undetermined. Germline V gene lookup returns CDR1 MNHNS and CDR2 SASEGT. This CDR3 region has 15 residues. The V end was cut by 4 bases, the J end by 7 bases, with 14 bases between. DNA for the CDR3: TGTGCCAGCAGTGTCGGATCTCTGGGAAATTCACCCCTCCACTTT. This gives the protein CASSVGSLGNSPLHF.

The chain combines TRBV28 with TRBJ2-5; 7 nucleotides align to TRBD1. The V gene's germline CDR1 is MDHEN and CDR2 SYDVKM. The CDR3 has 16 amino acids. Trimming took 5 bases from V and 4 from J; bases not matched to a gene: 13. For the CDR3, the DNA is TGTGCCAGCAGTCCAGGGGACAGCCGCTCCCGAGAGACCCAGTACTTC. Its protein is CASSPGDSRSRETQYF.